Listed below are T cell receptor beta chains from one sample, sequenced in a study of T cells in Graves' hyperthyroidism and ophthalmopathy. TCRdb reanalysed the multiplex PCR reads using MiXCR and keeps one entry per CDR3 protein. The table records about 350,000 distinct CDR3 sequences, about 15% of them present only once. Source material: blood. The receptors come from a woman in her twenties or thirties with Graves' hyperthyroidism. Each CDR3 is given with its conserved first and last residue. The order of the fields is J gene, D gene, CDR3 length, clone size, V gene, CDR3 DNA, CDR3 protein. The D gene is left open where the match is weak. Some rows have no size entry. The others give once, few or many, or a class for an expanded clone.

TRBJ2-1 - 14 many TRBV12-3/TRBV12-4 TGTGCCAGCACCTTATCGCACAGAAACAATGAGCAGTTCTTC CASTLSHRNNEQFF
TRBJ2-1 - 16 many TRBV6-2/TRBV6-3 TGTGCCAGCAGTTCACCTAGCGGAGGGGGTTACAATGAGCAGTTCTTC CASSSPSGGGYNEQFF
TRBJ2-7 TRBD2 18 many TRBV28 TGTGCCAGCAGTTTATTGACTAGCGGGAAAATTACCTCCTACGAGCAGTACTTC CASSLLTSGKITSYEQYF
TRBJ2-1 TRBD2 15 few TRBV7-9 TGTGCCAGCAGCTTCCTACTAGCGGGAGTAAGTGAGCAGTTCTTC CASSFLLAGVSEQFF
TRBJ1-4 - 13 - TRBV5-5 TGTGCCAGCAGCTTGGCCGGTAATGAAAAACTGTTTTTT CASSLAGNEKLFF
TRBJ2-1 - 15 few TRBV24-1 TGTGCCACCAGTGGTTTGACGAGCTCCTACAATGAGCAGTTCTTC CATSGLTSSYNEQFF
TRBJ2-1 - 14 many TRBV15 TGTGCCACCAGACAGAGCAATCCGTACAATGAGCAGTTCTTC CATRQSNPYNEQFF
TRBJ2-1 TRBD2 16 - TRBV3-1 TGTGCCAGCAGCTTTGTGGTTGGAGCGGGAGAGAATGAGCAGTTCTTC CASSFVVGAGENEQFF
TRBJ2-3 TRBD2 14 few TRBV20-1 TGCAGTGCTAGGGCACTAGCGGTCACAGATACGCAGTATTTT CSARALAVTDTQYF
TRBJ2-6 - 14 - TRBV18 TGTGCCAGCTCGGGTACCTCTGGGGCCAACGTCCTGACTTTC CASSGTSGANVLTF
TRBJ2-7 TRBD2 14 - TRBV20-1 TGCAGTGCTAGACAGCGGGAGGGGTTCTACGAGCAGTACTTC CSARQREGFYEQYF
TRBJ2-7 - 15 many TRBV11-3 TGTGCCAGCAGCTTAGCATCGGGACTGCTATACGAGCAGTACTTC CASSLASGLLYEQYF
TRBJ2-1 TRBD2 13 many TRBV2 TGTGCCAGGGGGACTAGCAGCAACAATGAGCAGTTCTTC CARGTSSNNEQFF
TRBJ2-4 - 14 many TRBV12-3/TRBV12-4 TGTGCCAGCAGTTTCCAGGTGCGGTCAAACATTCAGTACTTC CASSFQVRSNIQYF
TRBJ2-1 - 14 many TRBV7-2 TGTGCCAGCAGCTCTTGGTCCTCCTACAATGAGCAGTTCTTC CASSSWSSYNEQFF
TRBJ2-5 TRBD1 14 many TRBV29-1 TGCAGCGTGACTCAGGGGGCGTACTTGGAGACCCAGTACTTC CSVTQGAYLETQYF
TRBJ2-2 - 15 many TRBV20-1 TGCAGTGCTAGAGCTACCCGTGCGCGGACCGGGGAGCTGTTTTTT CSARATRARTGELFF
TRBJ2-5 - 14 - TRBV6-1 TGTGCCAGCAGCCCGGGGGTCAGCCAAGAGACCCAGTACTTC CASSPGVSQETQYF
TRBJ1-4 TRBD1 14 few TRBV12-3/TRBV12-4 TGTGCCAGCCGAAACAGGGGCTTTAATGAAAAACTGTTTTTT CASRNRGFNEKLFF
TRBJ2-4 TRBD1 14 - TRBV7-2 TGTGCCAGCAGCTTAGCGGGACAGCTAAACATTCAGTACTTC CASSLAGQLNIQYF
TRBJ2-1 - 17 - TRBV7-9 TGTGCCAGCAGCTTACTTCGGCGGGTTACTCTTTACAGTGAGCAGTTCTTC CASSLLRRVTLYSEQFF
TRBJ1-1 - 14 many TRBV2 TGTGCCAGCAGCATAGGGGCGCTGAACACTGAAGCTTTCTTT CASSIGALNTEAFF
TRBJ1-1 - 12 - TRBV30 TGTGCCTGGGACAGGTACCAAACTGAAGCTTTCTTT CAWDRYQTEAFF
TRBJ1-1 - 11 many TRBV25-1 TGTGCCAGCAGTGAATTTGGTCAGGCTTTCTTT CASSEFGQAFF
TRBJ2-3 TRBD2 14 many TRBV10-3 TGTGCCATCAGGGGACTAGCGGGAGGTGATACGCAGTATTTT CAIRGLAGGDTQYF
TRBJ2-1 - 15 - TRBV19 TGTGCCAGTAGTATAGACGAGGGCTCCTACAATGAGCAGTTCTTC CASSIDEGSYNEQFF
TRBJ2-7 - 17 - TRBV15 TGTGCCACCAGCAGAGTGTATGGGGGCCCCACACAGTACGAGCAGTACTTC CATSRVYGGPTQYEQYF
TRBJ2-6 - 13 many TRBV29-1 TGCAGCGTTTTCGGCTCTGGGGCCAACGTCCTGACTTTC CSVFGSGANVLTF
TRBJ1-1 - 13 many TRBV12-3/TRBV12-4 TGTGCCAGCAGTTTACAGGCGCACACTGAAGCTTTCTTT CASSLQAHTEAFF
TRBJ1-1 - 13 - TRBV29-1 TGCAGCGTGTTCCGGACAGTGAACACTGAAGCTTTCTTT CSVFRTVNTEAFF
TRBJ2-2 TRBD2 14 many TRBV19 TGTGCCACCCGGGCTAGCGGGAGAGGTGGGGAGCTGTTTTTT CATRASGRGGELFF
TRBJ2-1 TRBD1 18 few TRBV5-1 TGCGCCAGCAGCTTGAGACTTAGCGGGACAGGGGGCTCCAATGAGCAGTTCTTC CASSLRLSGTGGSNEQFF
TRBJ1-1 - 12 - TRBV7-2 TGTGCCAGCAGCATGAGTGCAGTAGAAGCTTTCTTT CASSMSAVEAFF
TRBJ2-7 - 11 many TRBV11-2 TGTGCCAGCAGCTTTGACTCCGAGCAGTACTTC CASSFDSEQYF
TRBJ2-1 - 12 few TRBV3-1 TGTGCCAGCAGGGGACGGAACAATGAGCAGTTCTTC CASRGRNNEQFF
TRBJ2-5 - 15 - TRBV3-2 TGTGCCAGCAGCCAAGTAGACCGATACCAAGAGACCCAGTACTTC CASSQVDRYQETQYF
TRBJ2-7 - 13 many TRBV20-1 TGCAGTGCTAGAGATATATTTAGCTACGAGCAGTACTTC CSARDIFSYEQYF
TRBJ2-2 - 14 - TRBV19 TGTGCCAGTAGTAGTCACTGGACCACCGGGGAGCTGTTTTTT CASSSHWTTGELFF
TRBJ2-1 TRBD2 14 many TRBV5-1 TGCGCCAGCAGGTCGGGAGCGGGAGACAATGAGCAGTTCTTC CASRSGAGDNEQFF